Below, 5 T cell receptor beta chains from the same sample are listed, as sequenced in a study of blood T cell repertoires in COVID-19. Only in-frame clones appear in the TCRdb table, and some are missing; sequencing was by immunoSEQ multiplex PCR. The sample includes some 100,000 clones, about 89% of them seen just once. Sequencing was done on a sample of peripheral blood. The source of these receptors is a man aged 45 to 65 with acute or convalescent COVID-19.

The chain links TRBV5-4 to TRBJ2-7; the match to TRBD2 covers 7 bases. From germline, CDR1 is SGHNT and CDR2 YYREEE (reference sequence). The CDR3 is 15 residues long. The V gene end was trimmed by 2 bases and the J gene end by 6 bases; junction bases not matched to a gene: 11. In DNA, the CDR3 is TGTGCCAGCAGCTTAGGGGAGGGTAACTCCCTCGAGCAGTACTTC. Translating gives CASSLGEGNSLEQYF.

The chain joins TRBV20-1 to TRBJ2-1; D might be TRBD2 (5 bases). The germline gives CDR1 DFQATT, CDR2 SNEGSKA (reference sequence). CDR3 length: 11 residues. V was shortened by 5 bases and J by 9 bases, with 11 bases between the two germline ends. The CDR3: CSALEEGEQFF. CDR3 nucleotide sequence: TGCAGTGCTTTGGAAGAGGGTGAGCAGTTCTTC.

This chain joins TRBV7-8 and TRBJ2-1; TRBD2 agrees at 10 bases. The CDR3 runs 15 residues. Germline CDR1 and CDR2: SGHVS and FQNEAQ. Trimming removed 3 bases from V and 7 bases from J; junction bases left unmatched: 6. The CDR3, as DNA: TGTGCCAGCAGCTTCACTAGCGGGATATCAAATGAGCAGTTCTTC. Amino acids: CASSFTSGISNEQFF.

The chain joins TRBV6-6 to TRBJ2-7, with TRBD2 identical over 8 bases. Germline V gene data show CDR1 as MNHNY and CDR2 as SVGAGI (reference sequence). The trim removed 5 bases at V and 0 bases at J, leaving 9 bases unmatched. The CDR3 length is 16 residues. The CDR3 loop is CASSTPRGGSSYEQYF. The CDR3 bases are TGTGCCAGCAGTACCCCCCGCGGGGGGAGCTCCTACGAGCAGTACTTC.

J is TRBJ2-1 and V is TRBV29-1; 14 bases fit TRBD2. The CDR3 is made up of 15 amino acids. With V trimmed by 7 bases and J by 4 bases, 6 bases remained unmatched. Germline V gene lookup returns CDR1 SQVTM and CDR2 ANQGSEA. DNA of the CDR3: TGCAGCGCCGTGACTAGCGGGAGGGTATACAATGAGCAGTTCTTC. Its translation: CSAVTSGRVYNEQFF.